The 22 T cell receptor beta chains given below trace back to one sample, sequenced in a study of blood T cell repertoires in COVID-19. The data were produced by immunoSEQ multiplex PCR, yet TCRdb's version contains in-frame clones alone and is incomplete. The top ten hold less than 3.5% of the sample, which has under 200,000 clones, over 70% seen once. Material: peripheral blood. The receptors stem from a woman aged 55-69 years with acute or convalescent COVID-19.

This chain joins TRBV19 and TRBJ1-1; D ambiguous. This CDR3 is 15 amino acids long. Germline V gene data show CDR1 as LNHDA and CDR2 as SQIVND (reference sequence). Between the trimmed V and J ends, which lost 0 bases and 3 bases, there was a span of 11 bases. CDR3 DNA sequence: TGTGCCAGTAGTATAGATCCGAGTCCGTACACTGAAGCTTTCTTT. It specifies CASSIDPSPYTEAFF.

CDR3 DNA: TGTGCCACCAGTGATTCCGCAGCGGGGGGGGCAGATACGCAGTATTTT. Translating gives CATSDSAAGGADTQYF. The chain uses TRBV24-1 and TRBJ2-3, with TRBD2 matching over 10 bases. Unmatched junction bases numbered 5, after V lost 2 bases and J lost 4 bases. CDR1 is KGHDR, CDR2 SFDVKD, per germline. This CDR3 has 16 amino acids.

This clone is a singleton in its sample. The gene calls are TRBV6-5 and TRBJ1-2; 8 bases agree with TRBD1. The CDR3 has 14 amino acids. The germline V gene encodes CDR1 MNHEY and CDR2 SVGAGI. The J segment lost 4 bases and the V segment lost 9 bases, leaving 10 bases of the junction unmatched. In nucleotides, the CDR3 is TGTGCCAGTCGATTACAGGGGGGTAGCTATGGCTACACCTTC. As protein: CASRLQGGSYGYTF.

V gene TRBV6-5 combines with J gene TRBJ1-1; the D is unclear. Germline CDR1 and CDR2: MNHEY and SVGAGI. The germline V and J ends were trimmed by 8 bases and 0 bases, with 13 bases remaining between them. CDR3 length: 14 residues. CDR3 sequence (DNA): TGTGCCAGCGGGCCCGAAAGGATGAACACTGAAGCTTTCTTT. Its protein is CASGPERMNTEAFF.

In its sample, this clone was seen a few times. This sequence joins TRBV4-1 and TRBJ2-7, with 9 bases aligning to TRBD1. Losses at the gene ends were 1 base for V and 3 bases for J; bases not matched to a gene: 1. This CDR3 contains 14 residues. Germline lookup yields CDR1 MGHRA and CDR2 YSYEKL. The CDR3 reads CASSQVGQGYEQYF. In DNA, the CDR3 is TGCGCCAGCAGCCAAGTGGGACAGGGCTACGAGCAGTACTTC.

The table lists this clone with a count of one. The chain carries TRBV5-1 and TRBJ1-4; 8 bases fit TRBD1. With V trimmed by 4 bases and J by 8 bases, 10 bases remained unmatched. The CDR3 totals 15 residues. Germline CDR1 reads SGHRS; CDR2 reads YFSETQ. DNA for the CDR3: TGCGCCAGCAGCGTTCGGACAGGGTCCAGGGAAAAACTGTTTTTT. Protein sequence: CASSVRTGSREKLFF.

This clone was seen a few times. The DNA of the CDR3 is TGTGCCAGCAGCACCCCTTCCCGGGCGAACACCGGGGAGCTGTTTTTT. Translated: CASSTPSRANTGELFF. The chain has TRBV28 and TRBJ2-2; D remains ambiguous. The CDR3 sequence is 16 residues long. Trimming left V 6 bases short and J 0 bases short, with 14 bases between. Germline lookup yields CDR1 MDHEN and CDR2 SYDVKM.

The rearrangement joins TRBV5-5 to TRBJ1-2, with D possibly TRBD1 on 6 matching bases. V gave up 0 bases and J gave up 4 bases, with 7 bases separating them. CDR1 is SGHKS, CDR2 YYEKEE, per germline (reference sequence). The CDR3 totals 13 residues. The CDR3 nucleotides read TGTGCCAGCAGCTTGGCGACAGGCTATGGCTACACCTTC. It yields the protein CASSLATGYGYTF.

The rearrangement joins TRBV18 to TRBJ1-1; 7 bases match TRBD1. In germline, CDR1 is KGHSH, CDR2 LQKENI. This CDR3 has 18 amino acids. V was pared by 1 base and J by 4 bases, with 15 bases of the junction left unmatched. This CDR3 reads CASSPRRTGTVGGTEAFF. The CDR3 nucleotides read TGTGCCAGCTCACCACGCAGGACAGGAACGGTGGGAGGCACTGAAGCTTTCTTT.

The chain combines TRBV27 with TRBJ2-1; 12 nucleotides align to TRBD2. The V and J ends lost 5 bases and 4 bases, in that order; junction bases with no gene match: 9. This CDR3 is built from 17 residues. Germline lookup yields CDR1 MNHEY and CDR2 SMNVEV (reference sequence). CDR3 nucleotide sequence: TGTGCCAGCAGTCACGGACTAGCGGGGACTATGTACAATGAGCAGTTCTTC. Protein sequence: CASSHGLAGTMYNEQFF.

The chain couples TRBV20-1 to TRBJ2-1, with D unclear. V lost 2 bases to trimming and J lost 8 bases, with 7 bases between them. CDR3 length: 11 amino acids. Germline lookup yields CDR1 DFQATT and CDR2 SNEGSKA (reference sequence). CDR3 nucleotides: TGCAGTGCTAGACCTCGGGATGAGCAGTTCTTC. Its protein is CSARPRDEQFF.

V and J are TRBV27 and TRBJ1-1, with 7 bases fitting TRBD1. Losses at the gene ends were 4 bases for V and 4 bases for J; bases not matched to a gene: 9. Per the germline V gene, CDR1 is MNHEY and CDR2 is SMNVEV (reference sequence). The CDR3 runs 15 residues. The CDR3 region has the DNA TGTGCCAGCAGTTCCCCGGACAGGAGGGGCACTGAAGCTTTCTTT. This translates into CASSSPDRRGTEAFF.

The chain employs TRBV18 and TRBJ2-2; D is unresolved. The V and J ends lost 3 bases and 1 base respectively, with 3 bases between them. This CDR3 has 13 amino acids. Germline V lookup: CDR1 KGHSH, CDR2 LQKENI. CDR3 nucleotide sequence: TGTGCCAGCTCACCCGGGAACACCGGGGAGCTGTTTTTT. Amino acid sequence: CASSPGNTGELFF.

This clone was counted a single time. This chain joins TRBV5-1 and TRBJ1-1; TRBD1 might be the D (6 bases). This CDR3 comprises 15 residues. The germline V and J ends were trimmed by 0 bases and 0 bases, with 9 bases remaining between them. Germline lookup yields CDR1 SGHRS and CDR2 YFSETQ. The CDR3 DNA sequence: TGCGCCAGCAGCTTGGAGGACAGCCTGAACACTGAAGCTTTCTTT. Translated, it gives CASSLEDSLNTEAFF.

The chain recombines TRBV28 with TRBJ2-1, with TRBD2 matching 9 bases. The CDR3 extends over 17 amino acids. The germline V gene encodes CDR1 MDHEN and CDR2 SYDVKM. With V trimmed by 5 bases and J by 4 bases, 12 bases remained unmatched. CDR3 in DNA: TGTGCCAGCAGTACCCCCTCTAGCGGGGATAGGTACAATGAGCAGTTCTTC. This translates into CASSTPSSGDRYNEQFF.

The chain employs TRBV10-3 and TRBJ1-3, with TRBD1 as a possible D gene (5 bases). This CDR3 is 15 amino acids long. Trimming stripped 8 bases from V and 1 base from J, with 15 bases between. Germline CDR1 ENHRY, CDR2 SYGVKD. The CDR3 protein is CAIRAFGGSGNTIYF. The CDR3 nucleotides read TGTGCCATCCGGGCGTTCGGGGGTTCTGGAAACACCATATATTTT.

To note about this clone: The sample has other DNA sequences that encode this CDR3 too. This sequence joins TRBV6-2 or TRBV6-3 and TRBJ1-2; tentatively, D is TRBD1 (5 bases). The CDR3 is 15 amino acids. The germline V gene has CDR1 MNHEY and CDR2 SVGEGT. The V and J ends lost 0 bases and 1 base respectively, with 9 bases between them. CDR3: CASSYSRQGNYGYTF. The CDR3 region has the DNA TGTGCCAGCAGTTACTCTCGCCAGGGTAACTATGGCTACACCTTC.

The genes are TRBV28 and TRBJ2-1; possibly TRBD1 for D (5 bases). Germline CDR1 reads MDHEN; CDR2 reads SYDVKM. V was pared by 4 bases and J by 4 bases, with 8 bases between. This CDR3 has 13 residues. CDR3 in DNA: TGTGCCAGCAGTTCTGGGGCATACAATGAGCAGTTCTTC. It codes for CASSSGAYNEQFF.

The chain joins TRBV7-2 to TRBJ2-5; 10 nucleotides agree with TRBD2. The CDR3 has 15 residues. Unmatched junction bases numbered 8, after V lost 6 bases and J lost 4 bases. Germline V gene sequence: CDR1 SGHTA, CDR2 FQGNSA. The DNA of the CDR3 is TGTGCCAGCAGTCTTAGCGGGGGGACCTCAGAGACCCAGTACTTC. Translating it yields CASSLSGGTSETQYF.

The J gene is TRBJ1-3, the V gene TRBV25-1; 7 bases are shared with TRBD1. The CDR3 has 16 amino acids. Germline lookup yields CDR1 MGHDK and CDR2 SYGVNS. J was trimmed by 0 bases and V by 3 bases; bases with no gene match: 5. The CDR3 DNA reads TGTGCCAGCAGTGAGGACAGGCCCGGCTCTGGAAACACCATATATTTT. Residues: CASSEDRPGSGNTIYF. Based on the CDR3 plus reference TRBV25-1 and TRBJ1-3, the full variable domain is EADIYQTPRYLVIGTGKKITLECSQTMGHDKMYWYQQDPGMELHLIHYSYGVNSTEKGDLSSESTVSRIRTEHFPLTLESARPSHTSQYLCASSEDRPGSGNTIYFGEGSWLTVV.

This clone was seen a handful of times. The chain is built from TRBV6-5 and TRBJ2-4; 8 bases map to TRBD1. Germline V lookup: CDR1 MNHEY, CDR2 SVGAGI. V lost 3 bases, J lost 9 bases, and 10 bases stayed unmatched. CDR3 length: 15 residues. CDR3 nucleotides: TGTGCCAGCAGTTATTCGACAGGGGAGGTGGGCATTCAGTACTTC. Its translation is CASSYSTGEVGIQYF.

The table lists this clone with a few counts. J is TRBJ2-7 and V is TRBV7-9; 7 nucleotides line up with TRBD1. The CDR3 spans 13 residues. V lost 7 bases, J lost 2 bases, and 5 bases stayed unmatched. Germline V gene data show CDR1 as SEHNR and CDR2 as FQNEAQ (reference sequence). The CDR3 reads CASKQGVTYEQYF. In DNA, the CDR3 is TGTGCCAGCAAGCAGGGGGTTACCTACGAGCAGTACTTC.